Below are 32 T cell receptor beta chains sequenced from a single sample in a study of response to subunit inactivated influenza vaccine (dated by TCRdb to about 2018). Library method: RT-PCR. The sample was run on an Illumina HiSeq 2500. TCRdb handled the public reads itself, with Q25 trimming in fastp and clone calling in MiXCR, and kept productive beta chains. Entries are consolidated by CDR3 protein sequence, retaining the most common genes and DNA. The sample data list 500,000 to 600,000 distinct CDR3 sequences, and 10% to 15% of these were observed just once. The ten top clones hold under 15% of the sample. The label giving this sample's time point can be read as: 45 to 55 days after influenza vaccine administration. Sequenced material: PBMCs from blood, taken around seven weeks after vaccination. The source is a man in his fifties or sixties who received an inactivated influenza vaccine. Donor details come from another sample of the same person, matched by shared clones.

CDR3 loop: CASSRGGLEEIKNIQYF. CDR3 sequence (DNA): TGTGCCAGCAGCCGAGGCGGACTAGAGGAGATCAAAAACATTCAGTACTTC. The chain is built from TRBV7-2 and TRBJ2-4, with 7 bases lining up with TRBD2. Unmatched junction bases numbered 13, after V lost 5 bases and J lost 3 bases. Germline V gene lookup returns CDR1 SGHTA and CDR2 FQGNSA. The CDR3 has 17 residues.

This clonotype appeared a few times. The V and J genes are TRBV24-1 and TRBJ2-3; 15 nucleotides match TRBD2. The CDR3 runs 20 residues. V trimming: 5 bases; J trimming: 0 bases; junction bases outside the gene matches: 11. Germline CDR1 is KGHDR and CDR2 is SFDVKD. CDR3 residues: CATSGPGLAGGHASTDTQYF. The CDR3 bases are TGTGCCACCAGTGGACCGGGACTAGCGGGGGGCCACGCTAGCACAGATACGCAGTATTTT.

The chain links TRBV15 to TRBJ2-1; TRBD2 matches at 8 bases. Trimming at V came to 0 bases and at J to 12 bases, leaving 13 bases not matched to a gene. Germline lookup yields CDR1 LNHNV and CDR2 YYDKDF (reference sequence). The CDR3 totals 16 residues. The CDR3 region has the DNA TGTGCCACCAGCAGAGATTTTGGGTCTAGCGGGCAGGGGCAGTTCTTC. Residues: CATSRDFGSSGQGQFF.

Only a few counts were recorded for this clonotype. This chain links TRBV5-5 with TRBJ1-1; D remains ambiguous. The V end was cut by 0 bases, the J end by 11 bases, with 23 bases between. Germline V lookup: CDR1 SGHKS, CDR2 YYEKEE (reference sequence). This CDR3 spans 16 amino acids. The CDR3 nucleotides are TGTGCCAGCAGCTTGGTGTCAGGAGTCAGATCGGCCCTGGCTTTCTTT. Protein: CASSLVSGVRSALAFF.

This clonotype was seen many times. V usage is TRBV29-1 and J usage is TRBJ2-1; 14 nucleotides agree with TRBD2. Trimming at V came to 6 bases and at J to 8 bases, leaving 9 bases not matched to a gene. Germline CDR1 SQVTM, CDR2 ANQGSEA. The length of the CDR3 is 15 residues. The CDR3 DNA reads as TGCAGCGTAGGGACTAGCGGGAGTACCCAGGATGAGCAGTTCTTC. It is translated as CSVGTSGSTQDEQFF.

This CDR3 is CASSLAGTAETQYF. The CDR3 DNA follows: TGTGCCAGCAGCTTAGCCGGGACGGCAGAGACCCAGTACTTC. The rearrangement joins TRBV7-9 to TRBJ2-5; D tentatively fits TRBD1 or TRBD2 (5 bases each). V was clipped by 0 bases and J by 4 bases, with 9 bases between them. Germline V CDR1 and CDR2: SEHNR, FQNEAQ (reference sequence). CDR3 length: 14 amino acids.

There are many counts of this clonotype. The chain combines TRBV10-3 with TRBJ2-1; TRBD2 matches 11 bases. The CDR3 sequence is 15 residues long. V shed 4 bases, J shed 10 bases, and the junction held 9 bases outside the gene matches. Germline values: CDR1 ENHRY, CDR2 SYGVKD. The CDR3 DNA sequence: TGTGCCATCAGTGCCGAGACTAGCGGGAAGGGAGAGCAGTTCTTC. This sequence encodes CAISAETSGKGEQFF.

This clonotype has ten or more counts. This sequence joins TRBV4-1 and TRBJ1-3; D gene unclear. Per germline, CDR1 MGHRA and CDR2 YSYEKL. Trimming cost V 1 base and J 3 bases, with 7 bases left between them. The CDR3 is made up of 14 amino acids. CDR3 in DNA: TGCGCCAGCAGCCAAGCTGGGATTGGAAACACCATATATTTT. This gives the protein CASSQAGIGNTIYF.

Ten or more counts support this clonotype. CDR3 coding DNA: TGTGCCAGCAGTTCGAGAGGCCTGAATGAGCAGTTCTTC. It specifies CASSSRGLNEQFF. The V call is TRBV7-8, the J call TRBJ2-1, with D unclear. The CDR3 is made up of 13 amino acids. Germline CDR1 and CDR2: SGHVS and FQNEAQ. V was cut by 6 bases and J by 7 bases, with 13 bases left in between.

This clonotype occurred a few times. The chain links TRBV4-1 to TRBJ2-7; D gene uncertain. Germline loops: CDR1 MGHRA, CDR2 YSYEKL. With 3 bases removed from V and 4 bases from J, the gap between germline ends came to 7 bases. The CDR3 has 12 residues. The CDR3 here is CASSHAGYEQYF. CDR3 nucleotides: TGCGCCAGCAGCCACGCAGGTTACGAGCAGTACTTC.

This clonotype was seen a few times. The CDR3 region is CASSYGPYEQYF. In nucleotides, the CDR3 is TGTGCCAGCAGTTACGGGCCTTACGAGCAGTACTTC. The genes are TRBV5-6 and TRBJ2-7; no firm D call. This CDR3 contains 12 residues. Trimming pared 5 bases from V and 4 bases from J, leaving 10 bases between. From germline, CDR1 is SGHDT and CDR2 YYEEEE.

This clonotype turned up a few times. At one end, the junction sequence differs from germline, possibly due to a read error. This chain uses TRBV20-1 with TRBJ2-7, with 10 positions matching TRBD2. The CDR3 is made up of 18 amino acids. Per germline, CDR1 DFQATT and CDR2 SNEGSKA (reference sequence). Written as DNA, the CDR3 is TGCAGTACTAGCGCCTTAGGCCTAGCGGGGGCCCATTCCTACGAGCAGTACTTC. Protein sequence: CSTSALGLAGAHSYEQYF.

The J gene is TRBJ1-2, the V gene TRBV27; D is unclear. Germline values: CDR1 MNHEY, CDR2 SMNVEV (reference sequence). This CDR3 has 14 amino acids. Trimming cost V 6 bases and J 4 bases, with 15 bases left between them. CDR3 protein: CASRPEGWGYGYTF. For the CDR3, the DNA is TGTGCCAGCAGACCTGAAGGGTGGGGCTATGGCTACACCTTC.

This sequence joins TRBV12-3 or TRBV12-4 and TRBJ2-1; possible D gene TRBD1, 6 bases. CDR3 length: 17 residues. V was clipped by 6 bases and J by 0 bases, with 18 bases between them. CDR3 bases: TGTGCCAGCAGCCCGACCCAAACAGGGATCTCCTACAATGAGCAGTTCTTC. Its protein is CASSPTQTGISYNEQFF.

In its sample, this clonotype was seen a few times. J is TRBJ1-2 and V is TRBV7-2; no firm D call. The CDR3 is 16 amino acids. The germline V gene encodes CDR1 SGHTA and CDR2 FQGNSA. V was pared by 5 bases and J by 4 bases, with 20 bases between. The CDR3 loop is CASSQSASDGSYGYTF. CDR3 coding DNA: TGTGCCAGCAGCCAAAGTGCCTCAGACGGGAGCTATGGCTACACCTTC.

The table lists this clonotype with a count of one. This chain connects TRBV15 to TRBJ2-5; 8 nucleotides match TRBD1. V lost 0 bases, J lost 5 bases, and 8 bases stayed unmatched. The CDR3 is 16 amino acids. Germline values: CDR1 LNHNV, CDR2 YYDKDF (reference sequence). The CDR3 loop reads CATSRDWTGQRETQYF. CDR3 DNA sequence: TGTGCCACCAGCAGAGATTGGACAGGGCAGAGGGAGACCCAGTACTTC.

This clonotype was seen a few times. The chain links TRBV12-3 or TRBV12-4 to TRBJ2-1; no clear D. This CDR3 has 13 amino acids. V was pared by 6 bases and J by 1 base, with 7 bases between. In nucleotides, the CDR3 is TGTGCCAGCAGCGGGTATTCCTACAATGAGCAGTTCTTC. This gives the protein CASSGYSYNEQFF.

A few counts support this clonotype. J is TRBJ2-7 and V is TRBV9, with a weak D call TRBD1 (6 bases). Germline loops: CDR1 SGDLS, CDR2 YYNGEE. The CDR3 covers 15 residues. Trimming shortened V by 4 bases and J by 2 bases, and 16 bases separated the two germline ends. In DNA, the CDR3 is TGTGCCAGCAGCATAGGACAGTTCCCTACCTACGAGCAGTACTTC. Protein product: CASSIGQFPTYEQYF.

J is TRBJ1-1 and V is TRBV12-3 or TRBV12-4; D possibly corresponds to TRBD1 (6 bases). This CDR3 spans 13 amino acids. V lost 4 bases and J lost 5, with 11 bases in between. The CDR3 spells CASSSQGFTEAFF. CDR3 DNA sequence: TGTGCCAGCAGTTCTCAGGGGTTTACTGAAGCTTTCTTT.

This clonotype was detected ten times or more. The chain couples TRBV12-3 or TRBV12-4 to TRBJ2-2, with D maybe TRBD2 (5 bases). V was pared by 8 bases and J by 6 bases, with 16 bases between. The CDR3 is 14 residues long. The CDR3 here is CASSPKTRSGELFF. The CDR3 coding sequence is TGTGCCAGCTCCCCCAAAACTAGATCCGGGGAGCTGTTTTTT.

The chain is built from TRBV5-5 and TRBJ2-2, with TRBD1 as a possible D gene (5 bases). The V gene's germline CDR1 is SGHKS and CDR2 YYEKEE (reference sequence). The length of the CDR3 is 14 residues. Trimming removed 4 bases from V and 5 bases from J, with 12 bases in between. CDR3 in DNA: TGTGCCAGCAGCCTAGGGGTCACAACCGGGGAGCTGTTTTTT. It is translated as CASSLGVTTGELFF.

This clonotype has only a few counts. The chain has TRBV4-1 and TRBJ2-5, with 8 bases fitting TRBD1. The V and J ends lost 6 bases and 3 bases, in that order; junction bases with no gene match: 3. This CDR3 spans 13 amino acids. The germline CDR1 and CDR2 sequences are MGHRA and YSYEKL. DNA of the CDR3: TGCGCCAGCAGACAACAGGGGGAAGAGACCCAGTACTTC. Translated, it gives CASRQQGEETQYF.

The chain joins TRBV7-2 to TRBJ2-3; a weak D match, TRBD2 (6 bases). This CDR3 comprises 13 residues. Germline CDR1 SGHTA, CDR2 FQGNSA. V was pared by 7 bases and J by 2 bases, with 10 bases between. CDR3 region: CASNPGLTDTQYF. In DNA, the CDR3 is TGTGCCAGCAACCCGGGACTCACAGATACGCAGTATTTT.

The chain employs TRBV7-2 and TRBJ2-7; D possibly corresponds to TRBD2 (6 bases). The V gene's germline CDR1 is SGHTA and CDR2 FQGNSA. CDR3 size: 15 residues. Trimming pared 5 bases from V and 3 bases from J, leaving 17 bases between. CDR3 region: CASSRPGTGFYEQYF. The CDR3 nucleotides read TGTGCCAGCAGCCGTCCCGGGACTGGTTTCTACGAGCAGTACTTC.

This clonotype was detected a few times. V gene TRBV7-2 combines with J gene TRBJ2-4, with 7 positions matching TRBD1. Germline values: CDR1 SGHTA, CDR2 FQGNSA. This CDR3 comprises 13 residues. V was clipped by 5 bases and J by 11 bases; unmatched bases: 9. CDR3 sequence (DNA): TGTGCCAGCAGCCCGGACAGGCAGGGAGTTCAGTACTTC. Amino acids: CASSPDRQGVQYF.

A few counts support this clonotype. The rearrangement joins TRBV5-6 to TRBJ1-2, with 8 bases lining up with TRBD1. Germline V gene lookup returns CDR1 SGHDT and CDR2 YYEEEE. V was clipped by 4 bases and J by 8 bases; unmatched bases: 13. This CDR3 comprises 15 residues. CDR3 region: CASSPTGTGTRGYTF. The CDR3 DNA reads TGTGCCAGCAGCCCGACCGGGACAGGAACCAGGGGCTACACCTTC.

The chain recombines TRBV7-2 with TRBJ1-2, with D uncertain. This CDR3 is 14 amino acids long. With 3 bases removed from V and 1 base from J, the gap between germline ends came to 9 bases. Germline CDR1 reads SGHTA; CDR2 reads FQGNSA. The CDR3 sequence is CASSLRAVNYGYTF. CDR3 coding DNA: TGTGCCAGCAGCTTGAGGGCAGTTAACTATGGCTACACCTTC.

The sample holds many counts of this clonotype. The V gene is TRBV5-1, the J gene TRBJ2-1; no clear D. Trimming took off 0 bases at V and 9 bases at J, with 4 bases between the two ends. The CDR3 contains 11 residues. CDR1 is SGHRS, CDR2 YFSETQ, per germline. The CDR3 sequence is CASSLDSEQFF. The CDR3 region has the DNA TGCGCCAGCAGCTTGGATAGTGAGCAGTTCTTC.

This clonotype occurred a few times. This sequence joins TRBV29-1 and TRBJ2-5, with 12 bases that match TRBD2. V gave up 3 bases and J gave up 4 bases; unmatched junction bases: 12. In germline, CDR1 is SQVTM, CDR2 ANQGSEA. There are 17 residues in the CDR3. DNA of the CDR3: TGCAGCGTTGATTCCCTACTAGCGGGAGGATTTGGAGAGACCCAGTACTTC. It is translated as CSVDSLLAGGFGETQYF. The full variable domain, its missing parts supplied by reference TRBV29-1 and TRBJ2-5, is SAVISQKPSRDICQRGTSLTIQCQVDSQVTMMFWYRQQPGQSLTLIATANQGSEATYESGFVIDKFPISRPNLTFSTLTVSNMSPEDSSIYLCSVDSLLAGGFGETQYFGPGTRLLVL.

The J gene is TRBJ1-6, the V gene TRBV5-1, with TRBD1 identical over 11 bases. The length of the CDR3 is 14 residues. From germline, CDR1 is SGHRS and CDR2 YFSETQ. Trimming removed 4 bases from V and 14 bases from J; junction bases left unmatched: 8. This chain's CDR3 is CASSRDRGSMALHF. The CDR3 nucleotides read TGCGCCAGCAGCCGGGACAGGGGGAGTATGGCCCTCCACTTT.

This clonotype was observed a few times. The rearrangement uses TRBV29-1 and TRBJ2-1, with 10 bases aligning to TRBD1. In germline, CDR1 is SQVTM, CDR2 ANQGSEA. V shed 7 bases and J 7 bases; nucleotides not matched to a gene: 10. The CDR3 extends over 14 amino acids. CDR3 sequence reads: CSATRGDRGNEQFF. The CDR3, as DNA: TGCAGCGCTACCCGGGGGGACAGGGGTAATGAGCAGTTCTTC.

This chain links TRBV12-3 or TRBV12-4 with TRBJ2-1; TRBD1 might be the D (5 bases). V lost 2 bases, J lost 12 bases, and 11 bases lay in between. This CDR3 is 12 amino acids long. The CDR3 coding sequence is TGTGCCAGCAGTTTAACGGCAGGGATGCAGTTCTTC. Its protein product is CASSLTAGMQFF.